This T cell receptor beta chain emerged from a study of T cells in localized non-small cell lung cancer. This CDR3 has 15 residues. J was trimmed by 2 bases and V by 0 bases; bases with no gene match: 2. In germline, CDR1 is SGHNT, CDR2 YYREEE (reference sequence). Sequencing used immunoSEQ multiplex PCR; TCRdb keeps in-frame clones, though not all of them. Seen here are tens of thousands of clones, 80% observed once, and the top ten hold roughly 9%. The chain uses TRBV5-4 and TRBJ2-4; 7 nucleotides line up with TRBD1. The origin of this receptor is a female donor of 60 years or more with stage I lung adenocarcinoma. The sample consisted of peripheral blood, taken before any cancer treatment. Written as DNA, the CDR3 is TGTGCCAGCAGCTTGGGCAGGGGGACCAAAAACATTCAGTACTTC. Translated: CASSLGRGTKNIQYF.